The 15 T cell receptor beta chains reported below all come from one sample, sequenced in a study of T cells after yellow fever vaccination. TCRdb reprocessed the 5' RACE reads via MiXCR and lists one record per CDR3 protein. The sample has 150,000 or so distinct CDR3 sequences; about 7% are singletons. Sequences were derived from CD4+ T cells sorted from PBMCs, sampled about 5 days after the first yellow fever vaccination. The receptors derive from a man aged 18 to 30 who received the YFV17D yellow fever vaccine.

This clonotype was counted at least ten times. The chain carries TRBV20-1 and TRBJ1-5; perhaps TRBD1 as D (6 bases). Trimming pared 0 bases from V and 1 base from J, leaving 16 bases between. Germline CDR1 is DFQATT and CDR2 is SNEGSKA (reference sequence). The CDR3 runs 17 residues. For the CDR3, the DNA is TGCAGTGCTAGAGATAGGCGAACAGGGTTCAGCAATCAGCCCCAGCATTTT. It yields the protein CSARDRRTGFSNQPQHF.

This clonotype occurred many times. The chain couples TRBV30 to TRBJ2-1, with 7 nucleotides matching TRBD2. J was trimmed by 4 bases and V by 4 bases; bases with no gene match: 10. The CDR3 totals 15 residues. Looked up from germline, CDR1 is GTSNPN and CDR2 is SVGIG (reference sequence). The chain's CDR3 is CAWTKGAGWYNEQFF. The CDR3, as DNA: TGTGCCTGGACCAAAGGAGCGGGGTGGTACAATGAGCAGTTCTTC.

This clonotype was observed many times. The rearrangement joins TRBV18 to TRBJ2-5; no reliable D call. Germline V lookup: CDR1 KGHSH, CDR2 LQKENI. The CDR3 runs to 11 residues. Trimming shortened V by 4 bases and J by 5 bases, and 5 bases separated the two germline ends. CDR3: CASSLHETQYF. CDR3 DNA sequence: TGTGCCAGCTCACTTCATGAGACCCAGTACTTC. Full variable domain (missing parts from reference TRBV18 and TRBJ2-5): NAGVMQNPRHLVRRRGQEARLRCSPMKGHSHVYWYRQLPEEGLKFMVYLQKENIIDESGMPKERFSAEFPKEGPSILRIQQVVRGDSAAYFCASSLHETQYFGPGTRLLVL.

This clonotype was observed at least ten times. The CDR3 DNA reads TGTGCCAGCAGCCAAATTAGCGGGGGGCTCTACAATGAGCAGTTCTTC. Protein: CASSQISGGLYNEQFF. The V call is TRBV6-2 or TRBV6-3, the J call TRBJ2-1; 10 bases line up with TRBD2. Germline CDR1 is MNHEY and CDR2 is SVGEGT. V gave up 6 bases and J gave up 3 bases; unmatched junction bases: 8. CDR3 size: 16 residues.

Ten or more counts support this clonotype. Here the CDR3 DNA reads TGTGCCATCAGGGTAGACCGGGGGGACACCGGGGAGCTGTTTTTT. This translates into CAIRVDRGDTGELFF. The chain carries TRBV10-3 and TRBJ2-2, with TRBD2 matching over 7 bases. The CDR3 consists of 15 residues. Germline values: CDR1 ENHRY, CDR2 SYGVKD. Unmatched junction bases numbered 7, after V lost 6 bases and J lost 3 bases.

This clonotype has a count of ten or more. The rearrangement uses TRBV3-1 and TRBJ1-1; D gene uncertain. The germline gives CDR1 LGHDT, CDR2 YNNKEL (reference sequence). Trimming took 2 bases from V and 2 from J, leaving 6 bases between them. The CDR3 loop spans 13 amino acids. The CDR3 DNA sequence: TGTGCCAGCAGCCAAATTCGTAACACTGAAGCTTTCTTT. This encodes CASSQIRNTEAFF. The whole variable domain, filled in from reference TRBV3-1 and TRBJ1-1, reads DTAVSQTPKYLVTQMGNDKSIKCEQNLGHDTMYWYKQDSKKFLKIMFSYNNKELIINETVPNRFSPKSPDKAHLNLHINSLELGDSAVYFCASSQIRNTEAFFGQGTRLTVV.

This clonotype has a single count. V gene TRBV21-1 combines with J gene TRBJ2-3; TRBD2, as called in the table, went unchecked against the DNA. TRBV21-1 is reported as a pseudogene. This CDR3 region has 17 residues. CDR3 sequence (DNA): TGTGCCTCGAAGGGGCTAGCGGGGGGACCTAGCACAGGTACGCAGTATTTT. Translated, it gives CASKGLAGGPSTGTQYF.

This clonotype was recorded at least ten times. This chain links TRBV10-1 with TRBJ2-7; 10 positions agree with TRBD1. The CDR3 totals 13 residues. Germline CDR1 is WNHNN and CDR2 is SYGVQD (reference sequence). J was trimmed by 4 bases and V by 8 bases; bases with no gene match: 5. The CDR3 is CASSRTGGYEQYF. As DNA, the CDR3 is TGCGCCAGCTCAAGGACAGGGGGGTACGAGCAGTACTTC.

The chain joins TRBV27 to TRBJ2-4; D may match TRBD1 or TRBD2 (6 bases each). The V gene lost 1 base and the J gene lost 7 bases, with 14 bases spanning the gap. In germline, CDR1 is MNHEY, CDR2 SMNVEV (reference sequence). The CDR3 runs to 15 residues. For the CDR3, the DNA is TGTGCCAGCAGTTTATGGTGGGGGGCGTCGAACATTCAGTACTTC. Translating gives CASSLWWGASNIQYF.

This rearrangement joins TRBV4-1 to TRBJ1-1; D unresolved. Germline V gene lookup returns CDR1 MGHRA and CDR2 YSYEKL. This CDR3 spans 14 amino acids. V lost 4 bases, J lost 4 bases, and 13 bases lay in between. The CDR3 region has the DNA TGCGCCAGCAGCCCGGTTCTGGGGAGCACTGAAGCTTTCTTT. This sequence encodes CASSPVLGSTEAFF.

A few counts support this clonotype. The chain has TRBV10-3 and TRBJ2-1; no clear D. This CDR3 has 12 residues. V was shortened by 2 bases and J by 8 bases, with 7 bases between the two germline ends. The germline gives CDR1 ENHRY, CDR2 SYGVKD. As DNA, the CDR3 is TGTGCCATCAGTGAGCGTCGGGATGAGCAGTTCTTC. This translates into CAISERRDEQFF.

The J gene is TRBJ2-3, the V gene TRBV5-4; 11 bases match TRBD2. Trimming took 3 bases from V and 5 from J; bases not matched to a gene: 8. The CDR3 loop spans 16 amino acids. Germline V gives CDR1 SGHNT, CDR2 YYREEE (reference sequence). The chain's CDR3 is CASSSIAGGREDTQYF. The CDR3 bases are TGTGCCAGCAGCTCCATAGCGGGGGGGCGAGAAGATACGCAGTATTTT.

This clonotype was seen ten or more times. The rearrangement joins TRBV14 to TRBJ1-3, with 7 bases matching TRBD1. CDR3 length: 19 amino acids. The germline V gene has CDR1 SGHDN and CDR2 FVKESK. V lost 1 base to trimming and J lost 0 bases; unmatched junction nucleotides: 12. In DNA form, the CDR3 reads TGTGCCAGCAGCCAAGTAACGGCAGGGGGTTACCGCTCTGGAAACACCATATATTTT. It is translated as CASSQVTAGGYRSGNTIYF.

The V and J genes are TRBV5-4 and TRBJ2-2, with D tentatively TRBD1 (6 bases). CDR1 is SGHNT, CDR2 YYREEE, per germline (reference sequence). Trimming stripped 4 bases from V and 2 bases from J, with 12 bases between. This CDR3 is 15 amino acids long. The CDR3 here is CASSRQTGNTGELFF. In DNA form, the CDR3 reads TGTGCCAGCAGCCGGCAGACAGGCAACACCGGGGAGCTGTTTTTT.

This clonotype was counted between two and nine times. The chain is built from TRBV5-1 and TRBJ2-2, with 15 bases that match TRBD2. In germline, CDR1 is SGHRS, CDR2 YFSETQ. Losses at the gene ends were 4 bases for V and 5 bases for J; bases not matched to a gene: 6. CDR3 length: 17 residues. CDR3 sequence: CASSPRTSGGVTGELFF. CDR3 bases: TGCGCCAGCAGCCCCCGGACTAGCGGGGGGGTTACCGGGGAGCTGTTTTTT.